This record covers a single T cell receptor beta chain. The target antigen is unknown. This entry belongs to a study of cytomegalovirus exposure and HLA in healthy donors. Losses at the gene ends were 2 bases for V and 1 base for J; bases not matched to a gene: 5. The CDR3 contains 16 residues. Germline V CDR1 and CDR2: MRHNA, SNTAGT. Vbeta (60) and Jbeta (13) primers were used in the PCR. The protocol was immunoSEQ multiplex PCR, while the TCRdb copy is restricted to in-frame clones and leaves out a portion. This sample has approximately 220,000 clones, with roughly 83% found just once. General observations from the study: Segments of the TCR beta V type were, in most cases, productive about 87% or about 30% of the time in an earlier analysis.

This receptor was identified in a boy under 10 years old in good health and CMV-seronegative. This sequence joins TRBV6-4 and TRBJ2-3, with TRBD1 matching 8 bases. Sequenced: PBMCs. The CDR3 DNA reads TGTGCCAGCAGTGACACCGGACAGGGCGGCACAGATACGCAGTATTTT. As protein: CASSDTGQGGTDTQYF.